This T cell receptor beta chain stems from a study of T-cell memory formation after mild COVID-19. Study-wide results and caveats: The finding that pre-infection memory included some responding clones suggested that cross-reactive memory joined.

As for this clonotype: What it binds is unknown.

After 5'RACE with constant-segment primers, TCR alpha and TCR beta cDNA libraries carrying sample barcodes and UMIs were obtained. Each CDR3 protein gets one entry after TCRdb re-called the 5' RACE reads with MiXCR. The data show roughly 600,000 distinct CDR3 sequences, roughly 18% seen once. V was clipped by 4 bases and J by 6 bases; unmatched bases: 7. CDR3 size: 14 residues. From germline, CDR1 is LGHNA and CDR2 YNFKEQ. The chain is built from TRBV4-2 and TRBJ1-1; 8 bases line up with TRBD1. Sequenced sample: PBMCs or a T cell subset sorted from them (not recorded which). The TCR sequence derives from an adult woman who had mild COVID-19 (a few samples of this study predate the infection). Cell type and time point are not known. The CDR3 coding sequence is TGTGCCAGCAGCCCGACAGGGGTCGGAGCTGAAGCTTTCTTT. Amino acids: CASSPTGVGAEAFF.